The rows below give T cell receptor beta chains drawn from one sample of a study of T cell responses to AZD1222 COVID-19 vaccine. Assay: immunoSEQ multiplex PCR; the TCRdb copy retains only in-frame clones and omits some. The repertoire has tens of thousands of clones, roughly 84% of them found once; the top ten carry 15% to 20%. The sample consisted of peripheral blood, taken on day 0 of AZD1222 vaccination. These receptors came from an adult in good health. The CDR3 runs from the conserved cysteine through the conserved F or W. Each record gives: CDR3 DNA, CDR3 protein, V gene, D gene, clone size, J gene. D genes are given only for firm matches. Rows give clone size only sometimes, using once, few, many, or a class for an expanded clone.

cdr3_nt: TGTGCCAGCAGTTTTGGAGGGGCTTCTTCTGGAAACACCATATATTTT; cdr3_aa: CASSFGGASSGNTIYF; v_call: TRBV6-5; d_call: -; clone_size: -; j_call: TRBJ1-3
cdr3_nt: TGTGCCACCAGCAAGCGGACTAGCGGGAGGCCTGAGCAGTTCTTC; cdr3_aa: CATSKRTSGRPEQFF; v_call: TRBV15; d_call: TRBD2; clone_size: -; j_call: TRBJ2-1
cdr3_nt: TGCGCCAGCAGCCTAAGGAACCCGGGACTAGCGGGAGTCTACAATGAGCAGTTCTTC; cdr3_aa: CASSLRNPGLAGVYNEQFF; v_call: TRBV4-3; d_call: TRBD2; clone_size: once; j_call: TRBJ2-1
cdr3_nt: TGTGCCAGTAGTCGGTCCGGGGGCAGAAGCAATCAGCCCCAGCATTTT; cdr3_aa: CASSRSGGRSNQPQHF; v_call: TRBV19; d_call: -; clone_size: -; j_call: TRBJ1-5
cdr3_nt: TGTGCCAGCAGCCAAGAGGGGCAGGGTAACGAGCAGTACTTC; cdr3_aa: CASSQEGQGNEQYF; v_call: TRBV4-2; d_call: -; clone_size: -; j_call: TRBJ2-7
cdr3_nt: TGTGCCAGCTCCGAGCCGATGTCCGTCACTGAAGCTTTCTTT; cdr3_aa: CASSEPMSVTEAFF; v_call: TRBV5-5; d_call: -; clone_size: -; j_call: TRBJ1-1
cdr3_nt: TGCGCCAGCAGCCCCACCGCTGGGGGGGGCACAGATACGCAGTATTTT; cdr3_aa: CASSPTAGGGTDTQYF; v_call: TRBV5-1; d_call: TRBD2; clone_size: -; j_call: TRBJ2-3
cdr3_nt: TGTGCCAGCAGCCCGGGCCTAACGTTTGAAAAACTGTTTTTT; cdr3_aa: CASSPGLTFEKLFF; v_call: TRBV9; d_call: -; clone_size: -; j_call: TRBJ1-4
cdr3_nt: TGTGCCAGCAGCCCCGGGACAGCCACTAACTATGGCTACACCTTC; cdr3_aa: CASSPGTATNYGYTF; v_call: TRBV7-9; d_call: TRBD1; clone_size: -; j_call: TRBJ1-2
cdr3_nt: TGTGCCAGCAGTTTATTCCGGAACCGAGGAGATACGCAGTATTTT; cdr3_aa: CASSLFRNRGDTQYF; v_call: TRBV27; d_call: -; clone_size: -; j_call: TRBJ2-3
cdr3_nt: TGTGCTAGTGGTCACGCGGACCGAACCCAGACCCAGTACTTC; cdr3_aa: CASGHADRTQTQYF; v_call: TRBV12-5; d_call: -; clone_size: -; j_call: TRBJ2-5
cdr3_nt: TGTGCCAGCAGCGAACTAGCGGGGGCCTACAATGAGCAGTTCTTC; cdr3_aa: CASSELAGAYNEQFF; v_call: TRBV5-6; d_call: TRBD2; clone_size: -; j_call: TRBJ2-1
cdr3_nt: TGTGCCAGCAGTAAGGGATTCCCCACCGGGGAGCTGTTTTTT; cdr3_aa: CASSKGFPTGELFF; v_call: TRBV6-2/TRBV6-3; d_call: -; clone_size: -; j_call: TRBJ2-2
cdr3_nt: TGTGCCAGCAGCTTTGACAGGCAAAATCAGCCCCAGCATTTT; cdr3_aa: CASSFDRQNQPQHF; v_call: TRBV7-2; d_call: -; clone_size: -; j_call: TRBJ1-5
cdr3_nt: TGTGCCAGCAGTCCAGGGGAACAGCCCCAGCATTTT; cdr3_aa: CASSPGEQPQHF; v_call: TRBV6-6; d_call: -; clone_size: once; j_call: TRBJ1-5
cdr3_nt: TGTGCCAGCAGCCCCTCTCCAGGATCTAACTATGGCTACACCTTC; cdr3_aa: CASSPSPGSNYGYTF; v_call: TRBV11-2; d_call: -; clone_size: -; j_call: TRBJ1-2
cdr3_nt: TGTGCCACCTCTTTGATGGGGGGTGATAATGAAAAACTGTTTTTT; cdr3_aa: CATSLMGGDNEKLFF; v_call: TRBV6-1; d_call: -; clone_size: -; j_call: TRBJ1-4
cdr3_nt: TGTGCCACCCAGACAGGGTCCACCGGGGAGCTGTTTTTT; cdr3_aa: CATQTGSTGELFF; v_call: TRBV19; d_call: TRBD1; clone_size: -; j_call: TRBJ2-2
cdr3_nt: TGTGCCAGCAGCTTACTAGAGGATACGCAGTATTTT; cdr3_aa: CASSLLEDTQYF; v_call: TRBV11-2; d_call: -; clone_size: -; j_call: TRBJ2-3
cdr3_nt: TGTGCCAGCAGCCCCACCGGGTTTGAGACCGATACGCAGTATTTT; cdr3_aa: CASSPTGFETDTQYF; v_call: TRBV5-6; d_call: -; clone_size: -; j_call: TRBJ2-3
cdr3_nt: TGTGCCAGCAGTCTCACCGGGACCCCCAGCGAGCAGTACTTC; cdr3_aa: CASSLTGTPSEQYF; v_call: TRBV6-5; d_call: -; clone_size: -; j_call: TRBJ2-7
cdr3_nt: TGTGCCAGCAGCTACCGGGAGTTCCAAGAGACCCAGTACTTC; cdr3_aa: CASSYREFQETQYF; v_call: TRBV5-6; d_call: -; clone_size: -; j_call: TRBJ2-5
cdr3_nt: TGTGCCAGAAGAAGTCCAAGCGAGCAGTACTTC; cdr3_aa: CARRSPSEQYF; v_call: TRBV5-3; d_call: -; clone_size: few; j_call: TRBJ2-7
cdr3_nt: TGTGCCAGCAGCAACTCCCCCGGGGAGCAGTACTTC; cdr3_aa: CASSNSPGEQYF; v_call: TRBV5-6; d_call: -; clone_size: -; j_call: TRBJ2-7
cdr3_nt: TGTGCCAGCAGCTCATCACAGGGGGCGAATATCGGGTACACCTTC; cdr3_aa: CASSSSQGANIGYTF; v_call: TRBV7-2; d_call: TRBD1; clone_size: once; j_call: TRBJ1-2
cdr3_nt: TGTGCCAGCAACTACGCTAGCGGGATGGGCGAGCAGTACTTC; cdr3_aa: CASNYASGMGEQYF; v_call: TRBV7-2; d_call: TRBD2; clone_size: -; j_call: TRBJ2-7
cdr3_nt: TGTGCCAGGGACGTAAACACTGAAGCTTTCTTT; cdr3_aa: CARDVNTEAFF; v_call: TRBV2; d_call: -; clone_size: once; j_call: TRBJ1-1
cdr3_nt: TGTGCCAGTAGTACGACCGGGACTAATTATAATTCACCCCTCCACTTT; cdr3_aa: CASSTTGTNYNSPLHF; v_call: TRBV19; d_call: -; clone_size: -; j_call: TRBJ1-6
cdr3_nt: TGTGCCAGCAGTGCGCAGGCAACTAATGAAAAACTGTTTTTT; cdr3_aa: CASSAQATNEKLFF; v_call: TRBV6-2/TRBV6-3; d_call: -; clone_size: -; j_call: TRBJ1-4
cdr3_nt: TGTGCCAGCAGTCGGCGGACTAGCGGCACGCAGTATTTT; cdr3_aa: CASSRRTSGTQYF; v_call: TRBV6-2/TRBV6-3; d_call: TRBD2; clone_size: -; j_call: TRBJ2-3
cdr3_nt: TGTGCCAGCAGTGAAAGTAAGGGACAGGCAGGCAATCAGCCCCAGCATTTT; cdr3_aa: CASSESKGQAGNQPQHF; v_call: TRBV6-1; d_call: TRBD1; clone_size: -; j_call: TRBJ1-5
cdr3_nt: TGTGCCAGCAGCCCAATTGCAGGGGCCAACACTGAAGCTTTCTTT; cdr3_aa: CASSPIAGANTEAFF; v_call: TRBV9; d_call: -; clone_size: once; j_call: TRBJ1-1
cdr3_nt: TGTGCCAGCAGTGAAATGCAGGTGGGCACTGAAGCTTTCTTT; cdr3_aa: CASSEMQVGTEAFF; v_call: TRBV2; d_call: -; clone_size: -; j_call: TRBJ1-1
cdr3_nt: TGTGCCACCAGTGATCCCAAGGGGTCAGATACGCAGTATTTT; cdr3_aa: CATSDPKGSDTQYF; v_call: TRBV24-1; d_call: -; clone_size: -; j_call: TRBJ2-3
cdr3_nt: TGTGCCAGCAGCTCTGGACAGAATGAAAAACTGTTTTTT; cdr3_aa: CASSSGQNEKLFF; v_call: TRBV13; d_call: -; clone_size: -; j_call: TRBJ1-4
cdr3_nt: TGTGCCAGCAGCCAAGACCTAGCCATAAAGACCCAGTACTTC; cdr3_aa: CASSQDLAIKTQYF; v_call: TRBV14; d_call: -; clone_size: -; j_call: TRBJ2-5
cdr3_nt: TGTGCCAGCAGCCCGACAGGGCGGAGCACTGAAGCTTTCTTT; cdr3_aa: CASSPTGRSTEAFF; v_call: TRBV11-2; d_call: TRBD1; clone_size: -; j_call: TRBJ1-1
cdr3_nt: TGCGCCAGCAGCGAACGATCCGGACTTACAGGCGGGACCCAGTACTTC; cdr3_aa: CASSERSGLTGGTQYF; v_call: TRBV5-1; d_call: -; clone_size: -; j_call: TRBJ2-5
cdr3_nt: TGTGCCAGCAGGGGACAGGACGGATCACCCCTCCACTTT; cdr3_aa: CASRGQDGSPLHF; v_call: TRBV5-4; d_call: TRBD1; clone_size: -; j_call: TRBJ1-6